Below, 17 T cell receptor beta chains from the same sample are listed, as sequenced in a study of T cells in localized non-small cell lung cancer. Some clones are missing from TCRdb's copy, which holds only in-frame ones; the method was immunoSEQ multiplex PCR. There are roughly 76,000 clones in the sample; less than 85% occur only once, and 15% to 20% lies in the top ten. This specimen consisted of PBMCs, obtained before any cancer treatment. The source is a man between 40 and 70 years old with stage II squamous cell lung carcinoma.

The chain combines TRBV28 with TRBJ2-7, with 8 positions matching TRBD1. Germline trimming cut 3 bases from V and 4 bases from J; bases unmatched to any gene: 2. The CDR3 runs 13 residues. Germline V gives CDR1 MDHEN, CDR2 SYDVKM. The CDR3: CASSFDRGYEQYF. The CDR3 nucleotides are TGTGCCAGCAGTTTCGACAGGGGATACGAGCAGTACTTC.

In its sample, this clone was seen once. The chain recombines TRBV30 with TRBJ1-2; D remains ambiguous. Germline-derived CDR1 and CDR2 are GTSNPN and SVGIG (reference sequence). The CDR3 has 11 residues. Between the trimmed V and J ends, which lost 3 bases and 4 bases, there was a span of 6 bases. CDR3 sequence: CAWSRSYGYTF. CDR3 DNA sequence: TGTGCCTGGAGCCGCTCCTATGGCTACACCTTC.

The chain carries TRBV27 and TRBJ2-7; D possibly uses TRBD1 or TRBD2 (5 bases each). V was cut by 3 bases and J by 3 bases, with 9 bases left in between. This CDR3 has 13 amino acids. Germline V CDR1 and CDR2: MNHEY, SMNVEV (reference sequence). The CDR3 spells CASSFGTYYEQYF. CDR3 coding DNA: TGTGCCAGCAGTTTTGGGACCTACTACGAGCAGTACTTC.

The V gene is TRBV7-8, the J gene TRBJ2-1; D gene uncertain. Trimming took 4 bases from V and 6 from J, leaving 7 bases between them. There are 12 residues in the CDR3. From germline, CDR1 is SGHVS and CDR2 FQNEAQ. In nucleotides, the CDR3 is TGTGCCAGCAGCTCGGACCTCAATGAGCAGTTCTTC. Protein: CASSSDLNEQFF.

The rearrangement joins TRBV6-6 to TRBJ2-7; D not certain. V shed 5 bases and J shed 3 bases, with 11 bases lying between them. Germline V CDR1 and CDR2: MNHNY, SVGAGI (reference sequence). The CDR3 spans 13 residues. The CDR3 nucleotides read TGTGCCAGCAGTCGAGACACCGGCTACGAGCAGTACTTC. It is translated as CASSRDTGYEQYF.

This chain links TRBV12-5 with TRBJ2-1; D unclear. Germline V gene sequence: CDR1 LGHNT, CDR2 FRNRAP. The CDR3 runs to 13 residues. Trimming took 1 base from V and 4 from J, leaving 5 bases between them. The CDR3 coding sequence is TGTGCTAGTGGTTTGGGGAATTACAATGAGCAGTTCTTC. Its protein product is CASGLGNYNEQFF.

The chain links TRBV7-9 to TRBJ1-2; 11 nucleotides match TRBD1. The germline V gene encodes CDR1 SEHNR and CDR2 FQNEAQ (reference sequence). V lost 3 bases to trimming and J lost 6 bases; unmatched junction nucleotides: 6. The CDR3 contains 15 residues. Here the CDR3 reads CASSFSLDRGHGYTF. Written as DNA, the CDR3 is TGTGCCAGCAGCTTTAGCTTGGACAGGGGGCATGGCTACACCTTC.

This chain connects TRBV7-8 to TRBJ2-7, with 9 bases fitting TRBD2. Germline trimming cut 6 bases from V and 7 bases from J; bases unmatched to any gene: 10. CDR1 is SGHVS, CDR2 FQNEAQ, per germline. This CDR3 spans 14 amino acids. The CDR3 bases are TGTGCCAGCAGGAGGGGCGGGAGGGCTGAGGAGCAGTACTTC. Protein sequence: CASRRGGRAEEQYF.

The chain is built from TRBV29-1 and TRBJ2-1; TRBD2 is a possible D gene (6 bases). The length of the CDR3 is 16 residues. The V end was cut by 1 base, the J end by 0 bases, with 13 bases between. Germline V gives CDR1 SQVTM, CDR2 ANQGSEA. CDR3 bases: TGCAGCGTTGAAGCCGCGGGACTTTCCTCCTACAATGAGCAGTTCTTC. It translates to CSVEAAGLSSYNEQFF.

The table lists this clone with a count of one. Written as DNA, the CDR3 is TGTGCCAGCAGCGGTGACCCAGGGGGGGACACCGGGGAGCTGTTTTTT. Its translation is CASSGDPGGDTGELFF. The chain uses TRBV5-4 and TRBJ2-2; tentatively, D is TRBD1 or TRBD2 (7 bases each). The CDR3 sequence is 16 residues long. The V end lost 4 bases, the J end lost 3 bases, and 16 bases lay between the germline ends. From germline, CDR1 is SGHNT and CDR2 YYREEE (reference sequence).

This chain joins TRBV19 and TRBJ1-5; 8 nucleotides line up with TRBD1. Looked up from germline, CDR1 is LNHDA and CDR2 is SQIVND (reference sequence). V was pared by 3 bases and J by 7 bases, with 5 bases of the junction left unmatched. CDR3 length equals 14 residues. CDR3: CASSIRTGQQPQHF. The CDR3 DNA sequence: TGTGCCAGTAGTATTCGGACAGGGCAACAGCCCCAGCATTTT.

The V call is TRBV27, the J call TRBJ2-5; D is possibly TRBD1 or TRBD2 (5 bases each). V lost 6 bases and J lost 2, with 13 bases in between. Germline V gene data show CDR1 as MNHEY and CDR2 as SMNVEV (reference sequence). This CDR3 comprises 14 residues. CDR3 in DNA: TGTGCCAGCAGCACCTGGGGGAATCAAGAGACCCAGTACTTC. Translation gives CASSTWGNQETQYF.

The chain recombines TRBV28 with TRBJ1-5, with 10 bases fitting TRBD1. This CDR3 region has 13 residues. Unmatched junction bases numbered 4, after V lost 8 bases and J lost 6 bases. Germline CDR1 MDHEN, CDR2 SYDVKM. The CDR3 region is CASGTGAVQPQHF. The CDR3 coding sequence is TGTGCCAGCGGGACAGGGGCTGTTCAGCCCCAGCATTTT.

The CDR3 here is CASSPRVSNTEAFF. The CDR3 DNA reads as TGTGCCAGCAGCCCTCGGGTCTCGAACACTGAAGCTTTCTTT. V gene TRBV7-8 combines with J gene TRBJ1-1, with D unresolved. V gave up 5 bases and J gave up 1 base, with 11 bases separating them. From germline, CDR1 is SGHVS and CDR2 FQNEAQ. The CDR3 spans 14 residues.

This chain links TRBV7-8 with TRBJ2-1; tentatively, D is TRBD1 or TRBD2 (5 bases each). CDR3 length equals 15 residues. V was trimmed by 0 bases and J by 8 bases, leaving 14 bases between them. The germline gives CDR1 SGHVS, CDR2 FQNEAQ. The CDR3, as DNA: TGTGCCAGCAGCTTAGCGAGGGACCTCGGCTATGAGCAGTTCTTC. Translating gives CASSLARDLGYEQFF. Full variable domain (outside the CDR3, taken from reference TRBV7-8 and TRBJ2-1): GAGVSQSPRYKVAKRGQDVALRCDPISGHVSLFWYQQALGQGPEFLTYFQNEAQLDKSGLPSDRFFAERPEGSVSTLKIQRTQQEDSAVYLCASSLARDLGYEQFFGPGTRLTVL.

J is TRBJ2-3 and V is TRBV5-5; D possibly corresponds to TRBD2 (6 bases). Germline CDR1 SGHKS, CDR2 YYEKEE (reference sequence). CDR3 size: 14 residues. V was pared by 0 bases and J by 7 bases, with 12 bases between. In DNA, the CDR3 is TGTGCCAGCAGCTTGGAGGAGGGCCGTAATACGCAGTATTTT. Translation: CASSLEEGRNTQYF.

The rearrangement joins TRBV7-2 to TRBJ2-1; D is perhaps TRBD2 (6 bases). In germline, CDR1 is SGHTA, CDR2 FQGNSA. V lost 0 bases to trimming and J lost 0 bases, with 15 bases between them. This CDR3 region has 18 residues. The CDR3 sequence: CASSLAPSVGGSYNEQFF. The CDR3 DNA follows: TGTGCCAGCAGCTTAGCTCCTAGCGTGGGGGGCTCCTACAATGAGCAGTTCTTC.